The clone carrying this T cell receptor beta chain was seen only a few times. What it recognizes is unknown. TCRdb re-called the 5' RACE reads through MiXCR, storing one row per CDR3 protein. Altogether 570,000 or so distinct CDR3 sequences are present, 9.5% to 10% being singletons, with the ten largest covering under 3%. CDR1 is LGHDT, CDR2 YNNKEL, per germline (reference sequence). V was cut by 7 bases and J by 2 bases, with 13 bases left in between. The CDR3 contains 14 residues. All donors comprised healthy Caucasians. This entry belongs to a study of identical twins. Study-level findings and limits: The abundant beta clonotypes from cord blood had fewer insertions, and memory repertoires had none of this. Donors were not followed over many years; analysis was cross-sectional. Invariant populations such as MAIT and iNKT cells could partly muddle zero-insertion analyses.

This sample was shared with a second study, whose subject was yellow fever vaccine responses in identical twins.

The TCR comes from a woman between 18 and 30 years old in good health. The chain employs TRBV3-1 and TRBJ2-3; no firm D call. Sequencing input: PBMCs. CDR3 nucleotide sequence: TGTGCCAGCAAAGGCCCAGCGTCCACAGATACGCAGTATTTT. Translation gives CASKGPASTDTQYF.